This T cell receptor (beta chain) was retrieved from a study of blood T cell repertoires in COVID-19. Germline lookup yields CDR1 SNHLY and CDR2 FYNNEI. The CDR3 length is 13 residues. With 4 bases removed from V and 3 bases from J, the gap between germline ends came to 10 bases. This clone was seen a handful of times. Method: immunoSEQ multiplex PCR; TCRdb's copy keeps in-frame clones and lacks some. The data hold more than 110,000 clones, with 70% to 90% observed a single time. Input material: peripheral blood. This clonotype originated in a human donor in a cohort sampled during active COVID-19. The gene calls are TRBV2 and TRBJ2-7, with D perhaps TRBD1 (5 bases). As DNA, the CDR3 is TGTGCCAGCAGTGCTGTCAGGGACTACGAGCAGTACTTC. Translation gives CASSAVRDYEQYF. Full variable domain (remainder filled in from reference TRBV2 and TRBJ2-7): EPEVTQTPSHQVTQMGQEVILRCVPISNHLYFYWYRQILGQKVEFLVSFYNNEISEKSEIFDDQFSVERPDGSNFTLKIRSTKLEDSAMYFCASSAVRDYEQYFGPGTRLTVT.